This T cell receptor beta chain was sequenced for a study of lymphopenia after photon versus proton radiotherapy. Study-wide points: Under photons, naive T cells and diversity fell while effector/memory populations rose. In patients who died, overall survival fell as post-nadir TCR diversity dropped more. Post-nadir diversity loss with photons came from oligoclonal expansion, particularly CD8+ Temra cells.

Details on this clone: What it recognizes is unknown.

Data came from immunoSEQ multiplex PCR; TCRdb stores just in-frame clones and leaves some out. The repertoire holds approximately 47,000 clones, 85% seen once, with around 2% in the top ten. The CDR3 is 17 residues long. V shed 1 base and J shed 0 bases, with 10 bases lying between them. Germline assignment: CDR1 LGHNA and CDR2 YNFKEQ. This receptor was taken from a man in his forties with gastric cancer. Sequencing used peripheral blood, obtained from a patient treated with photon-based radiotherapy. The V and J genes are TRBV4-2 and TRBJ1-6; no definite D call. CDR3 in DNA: TGTGCCAGCAGCCAAGTTCAGCTGAGCTCCTATAATTCACCCCTCCACTTT. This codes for CASSQVQLSSYNSPLHF.